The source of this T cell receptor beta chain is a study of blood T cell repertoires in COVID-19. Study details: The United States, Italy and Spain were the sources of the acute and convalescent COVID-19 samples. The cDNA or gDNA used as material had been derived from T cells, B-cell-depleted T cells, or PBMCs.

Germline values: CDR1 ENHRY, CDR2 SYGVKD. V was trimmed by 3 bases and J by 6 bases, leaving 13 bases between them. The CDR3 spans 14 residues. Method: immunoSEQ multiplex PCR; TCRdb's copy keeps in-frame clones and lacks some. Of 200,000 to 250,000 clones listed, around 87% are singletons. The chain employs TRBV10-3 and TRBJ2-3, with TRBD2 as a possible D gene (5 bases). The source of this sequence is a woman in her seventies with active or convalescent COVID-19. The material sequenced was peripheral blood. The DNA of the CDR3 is TGTGCCATCAGTGATCGGGATGGGCCGGATACGCAGTATTTT. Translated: CAISDRDGPDTQYF.